In its sample, the clone carrying this T cell receptor beta chain was seen once. Using immunoSEQ multiplex PCR, the repertoire was profiled, and TCRdb retains in-frame clones only, with some absent. The sample yields about 120,000 clones, over 65% seen once. The sample comes from a study of blood T cell repertoires in COVID-19. The sample comprised peripheral blood. This receptor was taken from a man in his fifties or sixties with acute or convalescent COVID-19.

CDR3 DNA: TGCGCCAGCAGTGATAAGCCCAACACTGAAGCTTTCTTT. It translates to CASSDKPNTEAFF. This chain connects TRBV10-2 to TRBJ1-1, with D unresolved. The CDR3 sequence is 13 residues long. V lost 3 bases to trimming and J lost 2 bases, with 7 bases between them. Germline values: CDR1 WSHSY, CDR2 SAAADI.